This T cell receptor (beta chain) was observed in a study of blood T cells in healthy people across ages. Study-wide findings and caveats: Donor CMV infection status was unknown, possibly confounding age-related changes in expanded clonotypes. Researchers report that TCR beta diversity correlated strongly with naive T cell percentage.

Healthy Caucasian individuals from Russia aged about 6 to 100 were enrolled as donors. Germline V CDR1 and CDR2: MNHEY, SVGEGT. J lost 2 bases, V lost 5 bases, and 10 bases had no gene match. The CDR3 runs 18 residues. As concerns this clonotype: Its antigen remains unidentified.

A second PCR of roughly 7 to 11 cycles used a sample-barcoded 5' primer and a J-beta primer mix. Carrying 12 random nucleotides, a template-switch adaptor labeled each individual cDNA molecule. MiXCR, applied by TCRdb to the 5' RACE reads, yields one record per CDR3 protein. In the table there are fewer than 950,000 distinct CDR3 sequences, roughly 53% of which are singletons. The chain employs TRBV6-2 or TRBV6-3 and TRBJ2-6, with 9 bases identical to TRBD1. This sequence was found in a man aged 80 or over in good health. The sequencing sample was made of blood. As DNA, the CDR3 is TGTGCCAGCAGTCCCCCAGGACAGGGGAGGACTGGGGCCAACGTCCTGACTTTC. Amino acids: CASSPPGQGRTGANVLTF.